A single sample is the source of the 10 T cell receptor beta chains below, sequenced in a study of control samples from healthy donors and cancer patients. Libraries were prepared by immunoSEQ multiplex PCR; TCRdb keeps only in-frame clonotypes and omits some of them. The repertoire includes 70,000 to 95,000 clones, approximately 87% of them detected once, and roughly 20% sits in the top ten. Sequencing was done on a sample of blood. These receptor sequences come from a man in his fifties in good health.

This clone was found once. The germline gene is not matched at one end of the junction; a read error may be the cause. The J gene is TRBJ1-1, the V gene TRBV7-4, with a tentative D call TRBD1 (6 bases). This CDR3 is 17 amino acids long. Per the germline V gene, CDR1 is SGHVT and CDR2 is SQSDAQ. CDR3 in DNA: TGTGCCAGCAGCCCGCAGGGGAGATCAGTTTTGAACACTGCAGCTTTCTTT. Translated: CASSPQGRSVLNTAAFF.

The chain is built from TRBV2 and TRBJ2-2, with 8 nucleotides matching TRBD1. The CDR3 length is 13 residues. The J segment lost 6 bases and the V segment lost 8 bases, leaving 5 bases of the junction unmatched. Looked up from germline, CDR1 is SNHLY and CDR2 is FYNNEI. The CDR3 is CASSGGGPGELFF. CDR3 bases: TGTGCCAGCTCAGGGGGCGGGCCCGGGGAGCTGTTTTTT.

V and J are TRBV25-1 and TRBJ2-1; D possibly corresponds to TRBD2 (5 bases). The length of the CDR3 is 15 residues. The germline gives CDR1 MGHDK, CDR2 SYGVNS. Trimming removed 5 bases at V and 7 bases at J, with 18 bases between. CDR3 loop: CASSPEGFFANEQFF. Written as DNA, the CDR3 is TGTGCCAGCAGTCCCGAGGGCTTCTTTGCGAATGAGCAGTTCTTC. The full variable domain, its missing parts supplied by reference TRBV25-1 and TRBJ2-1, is EADIYQTPRYLVIGTGKKITLECSQTMGHDKMYWYQQDPGMELHLIHYSYGVNSTEKGDLSSESTVSRIRTEHFPLTLESARPSHTSQYLCASSPEGFFANEQFFGPGTRLTVL.

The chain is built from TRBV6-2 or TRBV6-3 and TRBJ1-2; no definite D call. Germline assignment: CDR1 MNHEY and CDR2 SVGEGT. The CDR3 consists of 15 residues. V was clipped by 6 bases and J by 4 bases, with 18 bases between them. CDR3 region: CASSNRNRPFYGYTF. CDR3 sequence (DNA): TGTGCCAGCAGCAACCGCAACAGACCCTTCTATGGCTACACCTTC.

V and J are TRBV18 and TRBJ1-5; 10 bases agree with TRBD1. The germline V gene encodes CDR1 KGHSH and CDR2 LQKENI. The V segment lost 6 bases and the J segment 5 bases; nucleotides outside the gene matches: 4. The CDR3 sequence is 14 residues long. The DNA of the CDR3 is TGTGCCAGCTCGCGTGGACAGGGGGATCAGCCCCAGCATTTT. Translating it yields CASSRGQGDQPQHF.

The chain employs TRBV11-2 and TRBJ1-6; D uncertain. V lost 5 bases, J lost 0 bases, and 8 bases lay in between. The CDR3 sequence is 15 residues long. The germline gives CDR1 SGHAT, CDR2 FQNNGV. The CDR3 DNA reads TGTGCCAGCAGCGATGATTTCTCCTATAATTCACCCCTCCACTTT. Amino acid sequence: CASSDDFSYNSPLHF.

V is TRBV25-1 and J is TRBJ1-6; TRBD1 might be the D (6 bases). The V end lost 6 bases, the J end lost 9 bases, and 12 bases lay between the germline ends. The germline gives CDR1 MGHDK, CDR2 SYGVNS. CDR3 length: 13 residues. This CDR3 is CASRRGLGSPLHF. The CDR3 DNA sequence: TGTGCCAGCAGACGGGGGCTGGGTTCACCCCTCCACTTT.

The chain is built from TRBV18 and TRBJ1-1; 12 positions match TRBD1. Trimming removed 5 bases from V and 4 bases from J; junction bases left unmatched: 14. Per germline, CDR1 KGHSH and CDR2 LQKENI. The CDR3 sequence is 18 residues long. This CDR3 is CASSLPGQGAGLGTEAFF. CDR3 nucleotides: TGTGCCAGCTCATTACCGGGACAGGGGGCAGGATTGGGCACTGAAGCTTTCTTT.

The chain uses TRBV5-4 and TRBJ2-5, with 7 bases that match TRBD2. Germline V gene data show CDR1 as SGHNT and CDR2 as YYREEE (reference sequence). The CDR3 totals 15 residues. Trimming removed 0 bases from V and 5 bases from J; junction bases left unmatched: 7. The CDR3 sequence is CASSLEPSGQETQYF. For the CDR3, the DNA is TGTGCCAGCAGCTTGGAGCCTAGCGGTCAGGAGACCCAGTACTTC.

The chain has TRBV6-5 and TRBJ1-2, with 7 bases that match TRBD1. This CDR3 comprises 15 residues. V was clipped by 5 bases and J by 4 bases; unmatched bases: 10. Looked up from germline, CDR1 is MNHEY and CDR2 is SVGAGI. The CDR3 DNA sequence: TGTGCCAGCAGTACCCTAACAGGGGCAAGCTATGGCTACACCTTC. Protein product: CASSTLTGASYGYTF.